This TCR beta chain was recovered during a study of neurological immune-mediated disorders. Overall study findings and caveats: A possible signature was seen in one related-CDR3 cluster, into which phylogenetic grouping placed the repertoires of 18 of 34 multiple sclerosis patients.

Notes on this clonotype: What it binds is unknown.

J lost 7 bases, V lost 1 base, and 7 bases had no gene match. There are 16 residues in the CDR3. Time point here: longitudinal time-point 2. TCRdb processed the 5' RACE reads anew with MiXCR; each CDR3 protein has one entry. This repertoire shows roughly 80,000 distinct CDR3 sequences, 5.8% found once; its top ten account for over 7%. This TCR came from an older woman with multiple sclerosis. The sequencing input was PBMCs. V gene TRBV12-3 or TRBV12-4 combines with J gene TRBJ2-2, with TRBD1 matching over 9 bases. The CDR3, as DNA: TGTGCCAGCAGTTTAGAGGACAGGGGCGGTGGCGGGGAGCTGTTTTTT. This encodes CASSLEDRGGGGELFF.